The rows below give T cell receptor beta chains drawn from one sample of a study of T cells in Graves' hyperthyroidism and ophthalmopathy. TCRdb called the multiplex PCR reads again in MiXCR, with one record for every CDR3 protein. The sample shows 650,000 to 750,000 distinct CDR3 sequences, 14% of them seen only once. Sequenced: blood. Every receptor here comes from a woman under 30 with Graves' hyperthyroidism. Each CDR3 is given with its conserved first and last residue. A D gene is named only where the DNA matches it firmly. The size of a clone is reported for some rows only, either as once, few or many, or as a class for expanded clones.

clone_size: -; j_call: TRBJ2-1; v_call: TRBV29-1; d_call: -; cdr3_nt: TGCAGCGTTTGGGGTATTTGGAGCTCCTACAATGAGCAGTTCTTC; cdr3_aa: CSVWGIWSSYNEQFF
clone_size: -; j_call: TRBJ1-5; v_call: TRBV27; d_call: -; cdr3_nt: TGTGCCAGCAGTCCCCATGGGAAACCGGGCAATCAGCCCCAGCATTTT; cdr3_aa: CASSPHGKPGNQPQHF
clone_size: few; j_call: TRBJ1-5; v_call: TRBV29-1; d_call: -; cdr3_nt: TGCAGCGTTGCAGATGGAGGCAATCAGCCCCAGCATTTT; cdr3_aa: CSVADGGNQPQHF
clone_size: -; j_call: TRBJ1-2; v_call: TRBV20-1; d_call: TRBD1; cdr3_nt: TGCAGTGCTAGAGATAGCCGGGGACAGGGGCTGTCTGGCTACACCTTC; cdr3_aa: CSARDSRGQGLSGYTF
clone_size: -; j_call: TRBJ1-1; v_call: TRBV12-3/TRBV12-4; d_call: TRBD1; cdr3_nt: TGTGCCAGCAGGCCAGGGGGCCCAACGAACACTGAAGCTTTCTTT; cdr3_aa: CASRPGGPTNTEAFF
clone_size: few; j_call: TRBJ2-3; v_call: TRBV7-2; d_call: TRBD2; cdr3_nt: TGTGCCAGCAGCTCAGCGGGAGGAGGGGGGAGAGCCATCCCGTATACGCAGTATTTT; cdr3_aa: CASSSAGGGGRAIPYTQYF
clone_size: -; j_call: TRBJ2-6; v_call: TRBV11-3; d_call: -; cdr3_nt: TGTGCCAGCAGCTTAGACCTCATAGGACGTTTTTCGGGGGCCAACGTCCTGACTTTC; cdr3_aa: CASSLDLIGRFSGANVLTF
clone_size: -; j_call: TRBJ2-3; v_call: TRBV15; d_call: -; cdr3_nt: TGTGCCACCAGCATCCAGGGGTCTCACTACACGCAGTATTTT; cdr3_aa: CATSIQGSHYTQYF
clone_size: -; j_call: TRBJ2-7; v_call: TRBV9; d_call: TRBD1; cdr3_nt: TGTGCCAGCAGCGCTACAGGGGGCATAGCTCGCGAGCAGTACTTC; cdr3_aa: CASSATGGIAREQYF
clone_size: many; j_call: TRBJ2-1; v_call: TRBV27; d_call: TRBD2; cdr3_nt: TGTGCCAGCTCCACCATTATAGCGGGAGCCTACAATGAGCAGTTCTTC; cdr3_aa: CASSTIIAGAYNEQFF
clone_size: many; j_call: TRBJ1-1; v_call: TRBV15; d_call: -; cdr3_nt: TGTGCCACCTCCGACTATACTGAAGCTTTCTTT; cdr3_aa: CATSDYTEAFF
clone_size: -; j_call: TRBJ1-1; v_call: TRBV28; d_call: TRBD1; cdr3_nt: TGTGCCAGCACCCTAGGACAGGCCGCTGAAACTTTCTTT; cdr3_aa: CASTLGQAAETFF
clone_size: many; j_call: TRBJ2-7; v_call: TRBV10-1; d_call: -; cdr3_nt: TGCGCCAGCAGTCCCGGGCCCAGCGGCGAGCAGTACTTC; cdr3_aa: CASSPGPSGEQYF
clone_size: few; j_call: TRBJ1-4; v_call: TRBV7-9; d_call: -; cdr3_nt: TGTGCCAGCAGCCGCGCAGGGTTTGAGGAAAAACTGTTTTTT; cdr3_aa: CASSRAGFEEKLFF
clone_size: few; j_call: TRBJ2-3; v_call: TRBV12-3/TRBV12-4; d_call: TRBD2; cdr3_nt: TGTGCCAGCAGCGTCGGGCTAGCGGGAGTGGATACGCAGTATTTT; cdr3_aa: CASSVGLAGVDTQYF
clone_size: few; j_call: TRBJ1-4; v_call: TRBV28; d_call: -; cdr3_nt: TGTGCCAGCAGTTTTGGCGGTTTTAATGAAAAACTGTTTTTT; cdr3_aa: CASSFGGFNEKLFF
clone_size: many; j_call: TRBJ2-7; v_call: TRBV24-1; d_call: -; cdr3_nt: TGTGCCACCAGTGATTTTTCCAGTCTTTCGAGTTACTACGAGCAGTACTTC; cdr3_aa: CATSDFSSLSSYYEQYF
clone_size: few; j_call: TRBJ2-1; v_call: TRBV19; d_call: -; cdr3_nt: TGTGCCAGTAGTATAATAGGTAGAGCCTCTGCTGGCTCCTACAATGAGCAGTTCTTC; cdr3_aa: CASSIIGRASAGSYNEQFF
clone_size: many; j_call: TRBJ2-6; v_call: TRBV28; d_call: -; cdr3_nt: TGTGCCAGCAGTTCACTTGAGGTGGGACGGTCGCCCTCTGGGGCCAACGTCCTGACTTTC; cdr3_aa: CASSSLEVGRSPSGANVLTF
clone_size: many; j_call: TRBJ2-3; v_call: TRBV6-1; d_call: -; cdr3_nt: TGTGCCAGCAGTTCTTACCGAGGGTTTGGCACAGATACGCAGTATTTT; cdr3_aa: CASSSYRGFGTDTQYF
clone_size: -; j_call: TRBJ2-5; v_call: TRBV12-3/TRBV12-4; d_call: -; cdr3_nt: TGTGCCAGCAGTTCCTCATCTTTAGGGGCAGAGACCCAGTACTTC; cdr3_aa: CASSSSSLGAETQYF
clone_size: -; j_call: TRBJ2-1; v_call: TRBV12-3/TRBV12-4; d_call: TRBD2; cdr3_nt: TGTGCCAGCAGTATAGGGGCGGGAGCCTCCTACAATGAGCAGTTCTTC; cdr3_aa: CASSIGAGASYNEQFF
clone_size: many; j_call: TRBJ1-2; v_call: TRBV16; d_call: -; cdr3_nt: TGTGCCAGCAGCCTCTGGGGACCTCAGTCGGGCCATGGCTACACCTTC; cdr3_aa: CASSLWGPQSGHGYTF
clone_size: few; j_call: TRBJ1-4; v_call: TRBV15; d_call: TRBD1; cdr3_nt: TGTGCCACCAGCAGAGGACAGGGGGTTGAAAAACTGTTTTTT; cdr3_aa: CATSRGQGVEKLFF
clone_size: few; j_call: TRBJ1-2; v_call: TRBV4-2; d_call: TRBD1; cdr3_nt: TGTGCCAGCCGGGACAGGGAGGAATATGGCTACACCTTC; cdr3_aa: CASRDREEYGYTF
clone_size: many; j_call: TRBJ2-1; v_call: TRBV2; d_call: TRBD2; cdr3_nt: TGTGCCAGCAAATACGGGACTACCTCCTACAATGAGCAGTTCTTC; cdr3_aa: CASKYGTTSYNEQFF
clone_size: many; j_call: TRBJ2-1; v_call: TRBV11-2; d_call: -; cdr3_nt: TGTGCCAGCAGCTTAGTTTCCAGCGGAACCTACAATGAGCAGTTCTTC; cdr3_aa: CASSLVSSGTYNEQFF
clone_size: -; j_call: TRBJ2-1; v_call: TRBV5-1; d_call: -; cdr3_nt: TGCGCCAGCAGCTTGGCCATAACTCGGGCGCAGGCTGAGCAGTTCTTC; cdr3_aa: CASSLAITRAQAEQFF
clone_size: -; j_call: TRBJ2-1; v_call: TRBV27; d_call: -; cdr3_nt: TGTGCCAGCAGCACGGATCAAGTAGCGATCGAATACAATGAGCAGTTCTTC; cdr3_aa: CASSTDQVAIEYNEQFF
clone_size: many; j_call: TRBJ2-7; v_call: TRBV6-5; d_call: -; cdr3_nt: TGTGCCAGCAGTTACGACAGGCGGGGCTACGAGCAGTACTTC; cdr3_aa: CASSYDRRGYEQYF
clone_size: many; j_call: TRBJ2-3; v_call: TRBV6-2/TRBV6-3; d_call: TRBD2; cdr3_nt: TGTGCCAGCAGTTACGGTAGCGGGGGTAGCACAGATACGCAGTATTTT; cdr3_aa: CASSYGSGGSTDTQYF
clone_size: many; j_call: TRBJ2-1; v_call: TRBV24-1; d_call: TRBD2; cdr3_nt: TGTGCCACCAGTGATCGACTAGCGGGGTCCTACAATGAGCAGTTCTTC; cdr3_aa: CATSDRLAGSYNEQFF